These T cell receptor beta chains were read from a single sample in a study of blood T cell repertoires in COVID-19. Sequencing used immunoSEQ multiplex PCR; TCRdb keeps in-frame clones, though not all of them. The data show just under 95,000 clones, 80% seen once. The sequencing input was peripheral blood. The receptors were gathered from a human donor in a cohort sampled during active COVID-19. Both conserved end residues are part of each CDR3. Fields, in order: V gene, D gene, J gene, clone size, CDR3 protein, CDR3 DNA. The D gene is left open where the match is weak. Size values are once, few and many counts, or a class for expanded clones, and some rows have none.

TRBV6-1	.	TRBJ2-3	.	CASSEPPTSTDTQYF	TGTGCCAGCAGTGAACCGCCTACTAGCACAGATACGCAGTATTTT
TRBV5-1	.	TRBJ2-7	few	CASSLVQGSSYEQYF	TGCGCCAGCAGCTTGGTACAGGGCAGCTCCTACGAGCAGTACTTC
TRBV30	.	TRBJ1-1	.	CAWSPGSSTEAFF	TGTGCCTGGTCCCCGGGTAGCAGCACTGAAGCTTTCTTT
TRBV15	TRBD2	TRBJ2-3	.	CATKRAGGGTDTQYF	TGTGCCACCAAGAGAGCGGGAGGGGGCACAGATACGCAGTATTTT
TRBV24-1	.	TRBJ2-1	.	CATSEPEQASYNEQFF	TGTGCCACCAGTGAACCCGAACAGGCCTCCTACAATGAGCAGTTCTTC
TRBV9	TRBD2	TRBJ2-1	.	CASSVISGSEQFF	TGTGCCAGCAGCGTAATTAGCGGGAGTGAGCAGTTCTTC
TRBV3-1/TRBV3-2	TRBD2	TRBJ2-7	few	CASSQGGGGFSYEQYF	TGTGCCAGCAGCCAAGGAGGCGGGGGGTTCTCCTACGAGCAGTACTTC
TRBV14	.	TRBJ2-7	.	CASSQGGWYEQYF	TGTGCCAGCAGCCAAGGAGGATGGTACGAGCAGTACTTC
TRBV7-3	TRBD1	TRBJ1-1	.	CASSGDRNTEAFF	TGTGCCAGCAGCGGGGACAGGAACACTGAAGCTTTCTTT
TRBV7-8	TRBD2	TRBJ2-3	.	CASSPTLAGVTDTQYF	TGTGCCAGCAGCCCAACCCTAGCGGGAGTCACAGATACGCAGTATTTT
TRBV5-1	TRBD2	TRBJ2-1	.	CASSFLAGDYNEQFF	TGCGCCAGCAGCTTCCTCGCGGGGGACTACAATGAGCAGTTCTTC
TRBV28	.	TRBJ2-7	.	CASSYLRYEQYF	TGTGCCAGCAGTTATCTGAGGTACGAGCAGTACTTC
TRBV5-5	.	TRBJ1-2	.	CASSLQQGYGYTF	TGTGCCAGCAGCTTGCAACAGGGTTACGGCTACACCTTC
TRBV6-5	TRBD1	TRBJ2-6	.	CASKPGGSGANVLTF	TGTGCCAGTAAGCCAGGGGGTTCCGGGGCCAACGTCCTGACTTTC
TRBV15	.	TRBJ2-7	.	CATSRGSYGYEQYF	TGTGCCACCAGCAGAGGGAGTTATGGCTACGAGCAGTACTTC
TRBV6-5	TRBD2	TRBJ2-1	few	CASSYLSGSYNEQFF	TGTGCCAGCAGTTACCTTAGCGGGAGCTACAATGAGCAGTTCTTC
TRBV15	TRBD1	TRBJ1-4	.	CATSLQGAYEKLFF	TGTGCCACCAGCCTGCAGGGGGCTTATGAAAAACTGTTTTTT
TRBV21-1	.	TRBJ1-5	few	CASSKAGGRRCQPQHF	TGTGCCAGCAGCAAAGCAGGAGGGAGGCGGTGTCAGCCCCAGCATTTT
TRBV6-1	.	TRBJ1-2	medium-sized	CASSESPDFPNYGYTF	TGTGCCAGCAGTGAATCGCCAGATTTTCCCAACTATGGCTACACCTTC
TRBV7-6	TRBD2	TRBJ2-3	.	CASSLAGTSGPSTDTQYF	TGTGCCAGCAGCTTAGCCGGGACTAGCGGTCCTAGCACAGATACGCAGTATTTT
TRBV5-1	TRBD1	TRBJ1-4	few	CASSSGQDELFF	TGCGCCAGCAGCTCGGGACAGGATGAACTGTTTTTT
TRBV6-5	.	TRBJ1-3	.	CASSTRVFGNTIYF	TGTGCCAGCAGTACGAGGGTCTTTGGAAACACCATATATTTT
TRBV6-6	TRBD1	TRBJ2-7	.	CASSRDRGREQYF	TGTGCCAGCAGTCGGGACAGGGGGCGTGAGCAGTACTTC
TRBV5-4	TRBD1	TRBJ1-2	.	CASSYGTDYGYTF	TGTGCCAGCAGCTACGGGACAGACTATGGCTACACCTTC
TRBV12-3/TRBV12-4	.	TRBJ2-3	.	CASSLGRPDTQYF	TGTGCCAGCAGTTTAGGGCGGCCAGATACGCAGTATTTT
TRBV28	.	TRBJ2-5	.	CASSFQVLQETQYF	TGTGCCAGCAGTTTCCAAGTGCTACAAGAGACCCAGTACTTC
TRBV10-3	TRBD2	TRBJ2-7	.	CATVGGSLREQYF	TGTGCCACCGTGGGGGGGTCTTTGAGGGAGCAGTACTTC
TRBV6-5	.	TRBJ1-5	.	CASSPFIGNQPQHF	TGTGCCAGCAGTCCTTTCATAGGCAATCAGCCCCAGCATTTT
TRBV5-4	TRBD1	TRBJ1-5	.	CASSRGTGNQPQHF	TGTGCCAGCAGCCGAGGGACAGGAAATCAGCCCCAGCATTTT
TRBV13	TRBD1	TRBJ1-1	.	CASSLAVQGAGTEAFF	TGTGCCAGCAGCTTAGCCGTACAGGGGGCGGGGACTGAAGCTTTCTTT
TRBV9	.	TRBJ1-1	.	CASSVESGTTEAFF	TGTGCCAGCAGCGTAGAGTCAGGTACCACTGAAGCTTTCTTT
TRBV5-1	.	TRBJ2-7	.	CASSPNDPSSYEQYF	TGCGCCAGCAGCCCAAACGACCCTAGCTCCTACGAGCAGTACTTC
TRBV7-2	TRBD1	TRBJ2-2	.	CASSQDRPVEGELFF	TGTGCCAGCAGCCAGGACAGGCCGGTTGAGGGGGAGCTGTTTTTT
TRBV11-3	TRBD2	TRBJ2-1	.	CASSPTSGFEQFF	TGTGCCAGCAGCCCGACTAGCGGCTTTGAGCAGTTCTTC
TRBV27	.	TRBJ1-5	.	CASSRTERNQPQHF	TGTGCCAGCAGCCGGACAGAGAGGAATCAGCCCCAGCATTTT
TRBV6-5	.	TRBJ1-1	.	CASRPRQVTEAFF	TGTGCCAGCAGACCCCGGCAGGTCACTGAAGCTTTCTTT
TRBV27	TRBD2	TRBJ2-2	few	CASSLSAGAGELFF	TGTGCCAGCAGTTTATCGGCGGGGGCCGGGGAGCTGTTTTTT
TRBV28	TRBD1	TRBJ1-1	.	CASMGPGQIRNTEAFF	TGTGCCAGCATGGGGCCGGGACAGATAAGAAACACTGAAGCTTTCTTT
TRBV19	.	TRBJ2-7	.	CASSIKRSSYEQYF	TGTGCCAGTAGTATTAAGCGCAGCTCCTACGAGCAGTACTTC
TRBV11-2	.	TRBJ2-1	.	CASSLGGWAGESNEQFF	TGTGCCAGCAGCTTAGGAGGTTGGGCAGGGGAAAGTAATGAGCAGTTCTTC
TRBV30	TRBD2	TRBJ2-1	once	CAWSALAGVEQFF	TGTGCCTGGAGTGCACTAGCGGGAGTTGAGCAGTTCTTC
TRBV23-1	.	TRBJ2-6	.	CASSRAAGANVLTF	TGCGCCAGCAGTCGGGCAGCTGGGGCCAACGTCCTGACTTTC
TRBV19	.	TRBJ1-3	.	CASSMEVTGNTIYF	TGTGCCAGTAGTATGGAGGTGACGGGAAACACCATATATTTT
TRBV7-7	TRBD2	TRBJ2-2	.	CASSLDPPGLAGPGELFF	TGTGCCAGCAGCTTAGATCCCCCGGGACTAGCGGGACCCGGGGAGCTGTTTTTT
TRBV27	TRBD2	TRBJ2-2	.	CASTAAGGGRNTGELFF	TGTGCCAGCACCGCCGCCGGAGGCGGGAGGAACACCGGGGAGCTGTTTTTT
TRBV7-2	.	TRBJ1-6	.	CASSLTGVYSPLHF	TGTGCCAGCAGCTTAACGGGGGTGTATTCACCCCTCCACTTT